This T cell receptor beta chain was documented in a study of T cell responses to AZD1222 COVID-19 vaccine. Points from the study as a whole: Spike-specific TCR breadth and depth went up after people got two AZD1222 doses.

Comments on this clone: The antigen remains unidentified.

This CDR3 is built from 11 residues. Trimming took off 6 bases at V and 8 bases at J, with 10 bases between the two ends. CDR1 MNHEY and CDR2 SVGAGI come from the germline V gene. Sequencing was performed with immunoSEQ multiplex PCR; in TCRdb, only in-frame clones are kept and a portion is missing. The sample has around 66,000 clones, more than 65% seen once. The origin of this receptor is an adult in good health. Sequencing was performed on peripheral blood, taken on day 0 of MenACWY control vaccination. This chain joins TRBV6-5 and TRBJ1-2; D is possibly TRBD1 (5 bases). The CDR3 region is CASRRDGGYTF. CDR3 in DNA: TGTGCCAGCAGGAGGGACGGAGGCTACACCTTC.